This T cell receptor beta chain was captured in a study of blood T cell repertoires in COVID-19. Study at large: PBMCs, B-cell-depleted T cells, or T cells provided the cDNA or gDNA that made up the material.

Generated by immunoSEQ multiplex PCR, the TCRdb table keeps only in-frame clones and is missing some. This table has around 170,000 clones, around 90% appearing once. The CDR3 covers 15 residues. Germline lookup yields CDR1 SGDLS and CDR2 YYNGEE. Trimming stripped 4 bases from V and 8 bases from J, with 18 bases between. The source is a man aged 55 to 69 with acute or convalescent COVID-19. The chain employs TRBV9 and TRBJ1-4; D may be TRBD1 (5 bases). Input material: peripheral blood. CDR3 DNA: TGTGCCAGCAGCCCCCGGTTTGGGGGGAGAGAAAAACTGTTTTTT. Translation gives CASSPRFGGREKLFF.